These 14 T cell receptor beta chains originate from one sample sequenced in a study of blood T cell repertoires in COVID-19. The table came from immunoSEQ multiplex PCR; TCRdb's copy has only in-frame clones and leaves some out. The data contain about 200,000 clones, more than 75% of them singletons. Sequenced sample: peripheral blood. Receptors originate from a middle-aged man with active or convalescent COVID-19.

The chain is built from TRBV28 and TRBJ1-1; 7 positions agree with TRBD1. In germline, CDR1 is MDHEN, CDR2 SYDVKM. V was clipped by 3 bases and J by 4 bases; unmatched bases: 2. The CDR3 is made up of 13 amino acids. The CDR3 protein is CASSFRGSTEAFF. CDR3 in DNA: TGTGCCAGCAGTTTCAGGGGGAGCACTGAAGCTTTCTTT. Filled out from reference TRBV28 and TRBJ1-1, the complete variable domain reads DVKVTQSSRYLVKRTGEKVFLECVQDMDHENMFWYRQDPGLGLRLIYFSYDVKMKEKGDIPEGYSVSREKKERFSLILESASTNQTSMYLCASSFRGSTEAFFGQGTRLTVV.

The DNA of the CDR3 is TGTGCCAGTAGTCTAACTAGCGGGGTTAGCACAGATACGCAGTATTTT. It is translated as CASSLTSGVSTDTQYF. The chain recombines TRBV19 with TRBJ2-3; 10 bases map to TRBD2. Trimming at V came to 5 bases and at J to 0 bases, leaving 5 bases not matched to a gene. From germline, CDR1 is LNHDA and CDR2 SQIVND (reference sequence). The CDR3 extends over 16 amino acids.

The rearrangement uses TRBV3-1 (or the pseudogene TRBV3-2) and TRBJ1-1, with D possibly being TRBD1 (6 bases). This CDR3 is 14 amino acids long. Trimming shortened V by 5 bases and J by 2 bases, and 12 bases separated the two germline ends. CDR1 and CDR2 (germline): LGHDT, YNNKEL (reference sequence). CDR3 in amino acids: CASSLTGINTEAFF. The CDR3 nucleotides are TGTGCCAGCAGCTTGACAGGAATAAACACTGAAGCTTTCTTT.

This clone was seen a single time. The chain employs TRBV19 and TRBJ1-1; 9 bases map to TRBD1. The CDR3 contains 14 residues. Per germline, CDR1 LNHDA and CDR2 SQIVND (reference sequence). The V and J ends lost 7 bases and 1 base, in that order; junction bases with no gene match: 4. The CDR3 protein is CASTATGGNTEAFF. The CDR3 DNA reads as TGTGCCAGTACCGCGACAGGGGGGAACACTGAAGCTTTCTTT.

This chain joins TRBV11-1 and TRBJ2-3, with 12 bases lining up with TRBD2. Germline V CDR1 and CDR2: SGHAT, FQDESV (reference sequence). J lost 3 bases, V lost 7 bases, and 8 bases had no gene match. CDR3 length: 16 residues. The CDR3 sequence: CASTQTLAGGTDTQYF. CDR3 DNA sequence: TGTGCCAGCACCCAGACGCTAGCGGGAGGGACAGATACGCAGTATTTT.

V usage is TRBV6-5 and J usage is TRBJ2-7; possibly TRBD1 for D (6 bases). V lost 2 bases to trimming and J lost 6 bases, with 11 bases between them. Germline CDR1 reads MNHEY; CDR2 reads SVGAGI. This CDR3 has 13 residues. CDR3 residues: CASSYTNRVEQYF. DNA for the CDR3: TGTGCCAGCAGTTACACCAACAGGGTCGAGCAGTACTTC.

This chain links TRBV6-4 with TRBJ2-1, with TRBD2 as a possible D gene (6 bases). The V gene's germline CDR1 is MRHNA and CDR2 SNTAGT. This CDR3 is built from 14 residues. The V and J ends lost 5 bases and 5 bases respectively, with 13 bases between them. The CDR3 DNA is TGTGCCAGCAGTAACGGGAGACTCAACAATGAGCAGTTCTTC. Encoded protein: CASSNGRLNNEQFF.

The chain joins TRBV28 to TRBJ2-7; a possible D gene is TRBD1 (6 bases). This CDR3 has 15 residues. Germline assignment: CDR1 MDHEN and CDR2 SYDVKM. The V end lost 4 bases, the J end lost 0 bases, and 13 bases lay between the germline ends. CDR3 loop: CASSSLDSRSYEQYF. CDR3 sequence (DNA): TGTGCCAGCAGTTCCCTGGACAGTCGCTCCTACGAGCAGTACTTC.

This rearrangement joins TRBV27 to TRBJ1-1; D remains ambiguous. Per the germline V gene, CDR1 is MNHEY and CDR2 is SMNVEV (reference sequence). V was cut by 4 bases and J by 3 bases, with 15 bases left in between. The CDR3 has 15 amino acids. The CDR3 is CASSSPGSGDTEAFF. CDR3 nucleotides: TGTGCCAGCAGTTCCCCGGGCTCCGGGGACACTGAAGCTTTCTTT.

The chain employs TRBV28 and TRBJ2-7; D might be TRBD1 (7 bases). The V and J ends lost 5 bases and 1 base respectively, with 24 bases between them. The germline V gene has CDR1 MDHEN and CDR2 SYDVKM. This CDR3 has 18 amino acids. Here the CDR3 DNA reads TGTGCCAGCAGTGACCCCGGAGGAGGGACAGTGACTTCCTACGAGCAGTACTTC. It yields the protein CASSDPGGGTVTSYEQYF.

V gene TRBV5-1 combines with J gene TRBJ1-6; no reliable D call. Germline values: CDR1 SGHRS, CDR2 YFSETQ. The CDR3 consists of 14 residues. Trimming pared 4 bases from V and 7 bases from J, leaving 12 bases between. The CDR3 DNA reads TGCGCCAGCAGCACCCGGTCCGGGAATTCACCCCTCCACTTT. Residues: CASSTRSGNSPLHF.

In DNA, the CDR3 is TGTGCCAGTAGTATAGATCAGGGGAGAAAACTGTTTTTT. Its protein is CASSIDQGRKLFF. The J gene is TRBJ1-4, the V gene TRBV19; possible D gene TRBD1, 6 bases. With 0 bases removed from V and 10 bases from J, the gap between germline ends came to 9 bases. Germline CDR1 and CDR2: LNHDA and SQIVND (reference sequence). The CDR3 has 13 amino acids.

The chain employs TRBV5-1 and TRBJ1-3, with a possible D match to TRBD1 (5 bases). The CDR3 is 16 residues long. The V gene lost 4 bases and the J gene lost 0 bases, with 14 bases spanning the gap. Germline V CDR1 and CDR2: SGHRS, YFSETQ. CDR3 DNA: TGCGCCAGCAGCGCGGGAGGGGCGATCTCTGGAAACACCATATATTTT. The encoded protein is CASSAGGAISGNTIYF.

The chain uses TRBV11-2 and TRBJ1-1; no definite D call. The ends were cut back, 6 bases at V and 1 base at J, with 12 bases in the middle. Germline values: CDR1 SGHAT, CDR2 FQNNGV. This CDR3 comprises 14 residues. CDR3 sequence (DNA): TGTGCCAGCAGTCAGTGGCGGAAGAACACTGAAGCTTTCTTT. This sequence encodes CASSQWRKNTEAFF.